This T cell receptor (beta chain) was sequenced in a study of cytomegalovirus exposure and HLA in healthy donors. The CDR3 is 14 amino acids. Germline CDR1 is SEHNR and CDR2 is FQNEAQ (reference sequence). Whole-study findings and limits: Among TCR beta chains, those listed as cytomegalovirus-associated numbered under 200. Some highly shared sequence variants likely arose as a pipeline artifact. The authors reported that TCR beta sequences could predict HLA-A and HLA-B alleles. These predictions were accurate for most subjects in the first cohort. Roughly uniform sequencing depth across donors was assumed, possibly incorrectly.

PCR employed 60 Vbeta and 13 Jbeta primers. The assay was immunoSEQ multiplex PCR, and TCRdb's table has in-frame clones only and misses some. Among fewer than 200,000 clones listed, roughly 80% were seen once. Notes on this clone: The antigen is not known. Sequence at one end of the junction differs from germline and may be a read error.

The sequenced sample consisted of PBMCs. This sequence was found in a woman younger than 35 in good health and CMV-seronegative. The chain is built from TRBV7-9 and TRBJ2-1; tentative D call: TRBD2 (6 bases). The CDR3 nucleotides are TGTTCCAGCAGCCCGGGACTTGTCTACAATGAGCAGTTCTTC. Protein sequence: CSSSPGLVYNEQFF.